Listed below are T cell receptor beta chains from one sample, sequenced in a study of blood T cell repertoires in COVID-19. Measured with immunoSEQ multiplex PCR; TCRdb has only the in-frame clones, and not every one. The table has roughly 180,000 clones, approximately 89% seen once. Material for sequencing was peripheral blood. These receptors were taken from a woman aged 25-40 years with acute or convalescent COVID-19. The CDR3 runs from the conserved cysteine through the conserved F or W. The order of the fields is V gene, clone size, D gene, J gene, CDR3 protein, CDR3 DNA. A D gene is named only where the DNA matches it firmly. Not all rows give a size; the values are once, few, many and, for expanded clones, a class.

TRBV16	NA	NA	TRBJ2-2	CASTAQASGELFF	TGTGCCAGCACCGCTCAGGCGTCGGGGGAGCTGTTTTTT
TRBV7-9	NA	NA	TRBJ1-3	CASSLAGFGNTIYF	TGTGCCAGCAGCTTAGCCGGGTTTGGAAACACCATATATTTT
TRBV5-5	NA	NA	TRBJ2-1	CASSLWSSRFF	TGTGCCAGCAGCCTATGGAGTTCTCGGTTCTTC
TRBV28	NA	NA	TRBJ2-1	CASSLVNEQFF	TGTGCCAGCTCTCTAGTCAATGAGCAGTTCTTC
TRBV18	few	TRBD1	TRBJ2-7	CASSPGQGVEQYF	TGTGCCAGCTCACCGGGACAGGGGGTCGAGCAGTACTTC
TRBV27	NA	TRBD2	TRBJ2-1	CARNPGLAEGYNEQFF	TGTGCCAGGAACCCCGGACTAGCGGAAGGCTACAATGAGCAGTTCTTC
TRBV14	once	NA	TRBJ2-1	CASSQGDITQFF	TGTGCCAGCAGCCAAGGGGACATTACGCAGTTCTTC
TRBV29-1	NA	TRBD2	TRBJ2-3	CSAGTSGGTDTQYF	TGCAGCGCTGGGACTAGCGGGGGCACAGATACGCAGTATTTT
TRBV6-5	NA	NA	TRBJ2-5	CASSFTGTLRSETQYF	TGTGCCAGCAGTTTCACCGGGACATTGCGTTCGGAGACCCAGTACTTC
TRBV5-1	few	NA	TRBJ2-7	CASSNRERGEQYF	TGCGCCAGCAGCAATCGAGAACGGGGAGAGCAGTACTTC
TRBV7-9	NA	NA	TRBJ2-1	CASSLGFGNEQFF	TGTGCCAGCAGCTTAGGTTTCGGGAATGAGCAGTTCTTC
TRBV7-2	NA	TRBD2	TRBJ2-1	CASSSTSGGYNEQFF	TGTGCCAGCAGCTCCACTAGCGGGGGTTACAATGAGCAGTTCTTC
TRBV4-2	NA	NA	TRBJ1-2	CASRTYTAQVGGYTF	TGTGCCAGCAGGACCTATACAGCCCAGGTCGGTGGCTACACCTTC
TRBV2	NA	NA	TRBJ1-1	CASSLQANTEAFF	TGTGCCAGCAGTCTACAGGCGAACACTGAAGCTTTCTTT
TRBV28	NA	NA	TRBJ2-1	CASRLVGSQNEQFF	TGTGCCAGCAGGTTGGTCGGGAGTCAAAATGAGCAGTTCTTC
TRBV9	NA	NA	TRBJ1-5	CASSVAGDNQPQHF	TGTGCCAGCAGCGTAGCAGGGGATAATCAGCCCCAGCATTTT
TRBV6-5	NA	TRBD1	TRBJ2-2	CASSYSGPGGGGELFF	TGTGCCAGCAGTTACTCGGGCCCAGGGGGCGGCGGGGAGCTGTTTTTT
TRBV11-2	NA	NA	TRBJ1-5	CASSLSGGGGNQPQHF	TGTGCCAGCAGCTTATCCGGGGGCGGGGGGAATCAGCCCCAGCATTTT
TRBV30	NA	NA	TRBJ1-1	CAWIRSNTEAFF	TGTGCCTGGATAAGGAGTAACACTGAAGCTTTCTTT
TRBV19	NA	NA	TRBJ2-4	CASSAQSSTDIQYF	TGTGCCAGTAGTGCCCAGTCAAGTACAGACATTCAGTACTTC
TRBV11-2	NA	NA	TRBJ1-1	CASRRRSEAFF	TGTGCCAGCAGGAGGCGCTCTGAAGCTTTCTTT
TRBV30	NA	TRBD2	TRBJ2-7	CAFEREDAGSYEQYF	TGTGCCTTTGAGCGGGAGGACGCGGGGTCCTACGAGCAGTACTTC
TRBV7-9	few	TRBD2	TRBJ2-3	CASSASGEGDTQYF	TGTGCCAGCAGCGCTAGCGGGGAGGGAGATACGCAGTATTTT
TRBV7-9	NA	TRBD1	TRBJ1-2	CASSTPGTDGRF	TGTGCCAGCAGCACCCCCGGGACAGATGGTCGTTTC
TRBV6-5	NA	TRBD2	TRBJ2-7	CASRRSGSYEQYF	TGTGCCAGCAGACGTAGCGGGAGCTACGAGCAGTACTTC
TRBV25-1	NA	NA	TRBJ2-1	CASSVGIPLPIGQFF	TGTGCCAGCAGTGTCGGGATCCCACTCCCAATTGGGCAGTTCTTC
TRBV11-2	NA	NA	TRBJ2-2	CASSPLRARPGELFF	TGTGCCAGCAGCCCACTCAGGGCGAGGCCCGGGGAGCTGTTTTTT
TRBV6-1	NA	NA	TRBJ1-1	CASSEPDRQRVNTEAFF	TGTGCCAGCAGTGAACCAGATCGACAGCGGGTGAACACTGAAGCTTTCTTT
TRBV6-6	NA	NA	TRBJ1-2	CASSERGGRYTF	TGTGCCAGCAGCGAAAGGGGGGGGCGCTACACCTTC
TRBV11-2	few	TRBD1	TRBJ2-7	CASSLLGQTSSYEQYF	TGTGCCAGCAGCTTACTGGGACAGACGAGCTCCTACGAGCAGTACTTC
TRBV6-6	NA	NA	TRBJ1-1	CASSYSRRGGTEAFF	TGTGCCAGCAGTTACTCGAGGAGGGGCGGCACTGAAGCTTTCTTT
TRBV12-3/TRBV12-4	NA	NA	TRBJ1-1	CASSSTSHEAFF	TGTGCCAGCAGTTCCACGAGCCATGAAGCTTTCTTT
TRBV6-5	NA	TRBD2	TRBJ2-3	CASKVAGGRTDTQYF	TGTGCCAGCAAAGTAGCGGGAGGTCGCACAGATACGCAGTATTTT
TRBV12-3/TRBV12-4	NA	NA	TRBJ2-2	CASSSLGELFF	TGTGCCAGCAGTTCACTGGGGGAGCTGTTTTTT
TRBV6-5	NA	NA	TRBJ1-6	CASSTGGSPLHF	TGTGCCAGCAGTACAGGAGGGTCACCCCTCCACTTT
TRBV19	few	NA	TRBJ1-1	CASSGFPGGLTEAFF	TGTGCCAGTAGTGGATTCCCCGGAGGGCTAACTGAAGCTTTCTTT
TRBV5-8	NA	NA	TRBJ1-5	CASSPHPRAGRPQHF	TGTGCCAGCAGCCCGCATCCTCGGGCTGGGAGGCCCCAGCATTTT
TRBV7-2	NA	NA	TRBJ2-1	CASSLGRPNEQFF	TGTGCCAGCAGCTTAGGGAGACCTAATGAGCAGTTCTTC
TRBV5-5	NA	NA	TRBJ1-5	CASSLWGGSNQPQHF	TGTGCCAGCAGCTTGTGGGGGGGAAGCAATCAGCCCCAGCATTTT
TRBV19	once	TRBD1	TRBJ1-2	CASSASQGADYGYTF	TGTGCCAGTAGTGCTTCACAGGGGGCTGACTATGGCTACACCTTC
TRBV28	NA	NA	TRBJ2-3	CASSLRRGADTQYF	TGTGCCAGCAGTTTACGCAGGGGGGCAGATACGCAGTATTTT
TRBV5-4	NA	NA	TRBJ2-1	CASSQAPEAYTYNEQFF	TGTGCCAGCAGCCAAGCCCCTGAGGCCTATACCTACAATGAGCAGTTCTTC
TRBV10-2	NA	NA	TRBJ2-3	CASTVGSWSDTQYF	TGCGCCAGCACAGTCGGGAGCTGGTCAGATACGCAGTATTTT
TRBV6-5	NA	NA	TRBJ1-2	CASRAASYGYTF	TGTGCCAGCAGGGCGGCGAGCTATGGCTACACCTTC
TRBV12-3/TRBV12-4	NA	NA	TRBJ2-7	CASGGYEQYF	TGTGCCAGCGGCGGCTACGAGCAGTACTTC
TRBV11-2	NA	TRBD2	TRBJ2-3	CASSFSGGPDTQYF	TGTGCCAGCAGCTTTTCGGGAGGGCCAGATACGCAGTATTTT
TRBV28	NA	NA	TRBJ2-7	CATLLDEQYF	TGTGCCACCCTTCTCGACGAGCAGTACTTC
TRBV7-9	NA	NA	TRBJ2-2	CASSFRESGELFF	TGTGCCAGCAGCTTTCGGGAGTCCGGGGAGCTGTTTTTT
TRBV19	NA	NA	TRBJ1-6	CASRITGFNSLLHF	TGTGCCAGTAGAATCACAGGATTTAATTCACTCCTCCACTTT
TRBV9	NA	NA	TRBJ1-5	CASSPHRGNQPQHF	TGTGCCAGCAGCCCCCACAGGGGCAATCAGCCCCAGCATTTT
TRBV14	NA	TRBD2	TRBJ2-7	CASSQYSSGSLFVHEQYF	TGTGCCAGCAGCCAGTATTCTAGCGGGAGTCTCTTTGTCCACGAGCAGTACTTC
TRBV19	NA	TRBD2	TRBJ2-6	CASSMGGSGANVLTF	TGTGCCAGTAGTATGGGAGGGTCTGGGGCCAACGTCCTGACTTTC
TRBV6-5	once	NA	TRBJ2-1	CASTGRLYNEQFF	TGTGCCAGCACGGGGAGACTCTACAATGAGCAGTTCTTC